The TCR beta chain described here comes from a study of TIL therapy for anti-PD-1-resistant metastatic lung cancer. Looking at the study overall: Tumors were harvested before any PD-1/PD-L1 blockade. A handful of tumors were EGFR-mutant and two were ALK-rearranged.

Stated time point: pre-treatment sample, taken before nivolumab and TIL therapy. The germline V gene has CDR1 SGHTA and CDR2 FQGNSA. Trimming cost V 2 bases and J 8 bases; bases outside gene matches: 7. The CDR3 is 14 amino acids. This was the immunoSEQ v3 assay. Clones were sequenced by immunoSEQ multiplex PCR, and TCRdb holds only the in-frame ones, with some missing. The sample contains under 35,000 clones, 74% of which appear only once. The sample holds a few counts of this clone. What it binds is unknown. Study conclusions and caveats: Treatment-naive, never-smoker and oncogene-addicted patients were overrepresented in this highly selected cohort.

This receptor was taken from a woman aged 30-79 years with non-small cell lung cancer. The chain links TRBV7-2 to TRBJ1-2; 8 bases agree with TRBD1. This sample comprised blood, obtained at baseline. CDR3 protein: CASSLPTGVGGYTF. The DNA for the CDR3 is TGTGCCAGCAGCTTACCGACAGGGGTCGGGGGCTACACCTTC.